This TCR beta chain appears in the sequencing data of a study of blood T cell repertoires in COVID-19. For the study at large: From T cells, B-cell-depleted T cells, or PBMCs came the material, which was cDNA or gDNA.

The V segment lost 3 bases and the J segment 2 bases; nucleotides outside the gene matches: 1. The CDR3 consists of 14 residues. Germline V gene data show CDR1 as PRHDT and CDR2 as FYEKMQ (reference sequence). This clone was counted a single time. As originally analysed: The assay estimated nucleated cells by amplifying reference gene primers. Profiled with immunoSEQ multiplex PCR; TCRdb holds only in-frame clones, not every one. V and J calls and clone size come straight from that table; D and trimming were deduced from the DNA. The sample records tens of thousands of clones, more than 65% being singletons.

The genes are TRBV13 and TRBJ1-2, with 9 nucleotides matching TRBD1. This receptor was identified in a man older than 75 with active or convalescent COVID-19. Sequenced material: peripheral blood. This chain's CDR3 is CASSFDRGNYGYTF. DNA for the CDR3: TGTGCCAGCAGCTTCGACAGGGGGAACTATGGCTACACCTTC.